This T cell receptor (beta chain) was identified in a study of human T cells and chemical hapten exposure. This CDR3 spans 13 amino acids. Deletions cut 6 bases from V and 0 bases from J, with 9 bases between. CDR1 is SQVTM and CDR2 is ANQGSEA in the germline V gene. Total RNA was isolated from unfractionated whole blood. TCRdb re-called the 5' RACE reads through MiXCR, storing one row per CDR3 protein. Counted here are about 81,000 distinct CDR3 sequences, 15% to 20% occurring once; the ten biggest clones make up over 6.5%. The chain carries TRBV29-1 and TRBJ1-5; no clear D. The sequence came from a female donor in good health. The CDR3: CSVAENSNQPQHF. CDR3 DNA: TGCAGCGTAGCGGAGAATAGCAATCAGCCCCAGCATTTT.